The clone carrying this T cell receptor (beta chain) appeared many times. Its antigen is undetermined. This record comes from a study of neurological immune-mediated disorders. Study-level findings and limits: None of the CDR3 amino acid sequences in expanded clones turned up in more than one subject, which points to private repertoires in all groups.

CDR1 is SGHRS, CDR2 YFSETQ, per germline. The CDR3 sequence is 15 residues long. Trimming cost V 2 bases and J 1 base; bases outside gene matches: 4. 5'RACE generated cDNA with 10-nucleotide random UMIs. In TCRdb, the 5' RACE reads were re-called with MiXCR into one record per CDR3 protein. The data show tens of thousands of distinct CDR3 sequences, under 20% seen once. This clonotype was obtained from a woman in her thirties or forties in good health. Material: PBMCs. The chain employs TRBV5-1 and TRBJ2-5; 8 nucleotides align to TRBD1. CDR3 amino acids: CASSLQTGAQETQYF. DNA for the CDR3: TGCGCCAGCAGCTTACAGACAGGGGCCCAAGAGACCCAGTACTTC.